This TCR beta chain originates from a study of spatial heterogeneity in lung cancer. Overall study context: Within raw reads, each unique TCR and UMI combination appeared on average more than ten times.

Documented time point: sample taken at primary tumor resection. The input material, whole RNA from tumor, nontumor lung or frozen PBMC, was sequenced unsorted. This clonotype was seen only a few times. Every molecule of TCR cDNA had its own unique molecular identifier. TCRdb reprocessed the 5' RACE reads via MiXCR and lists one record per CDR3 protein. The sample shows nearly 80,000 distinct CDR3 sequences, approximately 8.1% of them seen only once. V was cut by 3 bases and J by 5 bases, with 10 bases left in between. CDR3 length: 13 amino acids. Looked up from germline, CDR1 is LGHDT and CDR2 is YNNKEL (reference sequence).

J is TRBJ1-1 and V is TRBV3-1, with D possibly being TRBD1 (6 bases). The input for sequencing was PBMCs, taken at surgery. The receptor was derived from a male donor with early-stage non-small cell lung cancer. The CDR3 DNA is TGTGCCAGCAGCCAGGGGGCATCGACTGAAGCTTTCTTT. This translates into CASSQGASTEAFF. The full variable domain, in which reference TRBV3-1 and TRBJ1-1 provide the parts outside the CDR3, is DTAVSQTPKYLVTQMGNDKSIKCEQNLGHDTMYWYKQDSKKFLKIMFSYNNKELIINETVPNRFSPKSPDKAHLNLHINSLELGDSAVYFCASSQGASTEAFFGQGTRLTVV.